The following is a TCR beta chain sequence with its context. As yet, its antigen is unknown. At one of its ends the junction is not consistent with the germline gene, which may arise from a read error. Germline lookup yields CDR1 SNHLY and CDR2 FYNNEI. The length of the CDR3 is 15 residues. The data are from a study of T cells in Graves' hyperthyroidism and ophthalmopathy. Amplified regions were TCR beta CDR3 sequences from RNA transcripts. The HTBI primer set served for first-round RT-PCR of the TCR CDR3. TCRdb redid the calling of the multiplex PCR reads with MiXCR, one entry per CDR3 protein. In the table there are 95,000 to 110,000 distinct CDR3 sequences, 40% to 50% of which are singletons. It was considered stable Graves' hyperthyroidism when ophthalmopathy did not progress within 18 months. Patients showing uncontrolled infection, other autoimmune disease, pregnancy or lactation were ineligible.

Points from the study as a whole: A model of 13 V-J features distinguished ophthalmopathy from stable hyperthyroidism. Model output signaled ophthalmopathy a median 6.5 months ahead of onset.

This rearrangement joins TRBV2 to TRBJ2-1, with 8 bases matching TRBD2. What was sequenced was blood. This clonotype originated in a man in his forties with Graves' hyperthyroidism. CDR3 nucleotides: TGTGCCAGCGGTGAAGCGGGAGCCAGCTACAGTGAGCAGTTCTTC. This translates into CASGEAGASYSEQFF.